What follows are 8 T cell receptor beta chains derived from one specimen sequenced in a study of control samples from healthy donors and cancer patients. Here immunoSEQ multiplex PCR was the method, and the copy in TCRdb shows in-frame clones only, minus some. The top ten clones hold roughly 0.64% of a sample with some 160,000 clones, around 90% of them seen once. The sample taken for sequencing was blood. All receptors derive from a woman aged 30 to 39 in good health.

The genes are TRBV6-1 and TRBJ1-2; possibly TRBD1 for D (6 bases). V lost 2 bases to trimming and J lost 3 bases, with 16 bases between them. The CDR3 is made up of 16 amino acids. Germline V CDR1 and CDR2: MNHNS, SASEGT. CDR3 in DNA: TGTGCCAGCAGTGAAAATACAGGGAGGCCCTACTATGGCTACACCTTC. Translation: CASSENTGRPYYGYTF.

V usage is TRBV6-2 or TRBV6-3 and J usage is TRBJ2-3; a weak D match, TRBD1 (6 bases). The CDR3 has 15 amino acids. V was cut by 4 bases and J by 2 bases, with 13 bases left in between. Germline V CDR1 and CDR2: MNHEY, SVGEGT. The CDR3 loop is CASSSSGENTDTQYF. CDR3 in DNA: TGTGCCAGCAGTTCCTCAGGGGAAAACACAGATACGCAGTATTTT.

The J gene is TRBJ1-2, the V gene TRBV2; D perhaps matches TRBD1 (5 bases). Germline V gives CDR1 SNHLY, CDR2 FYNNEI. V shed 5 bases and J shed 4 bases, with 14 bases lying between them. This CDR3 is 14 amino acids long. CDR3 coding DNA: TGTGCCAGCAGTCCGGTTGGGGGTACCTATGGCTACACCTTC. Encoded protein: CASSPVGGTYGYTF.

V is TRBV5-6 and J is TRBJ2-7, with D perhaps matching TRBD2 (5 bases). Germline CDR1 and CDR2: SGHDT and YYEEEE. Trimming stripped 1 base from V and 7 bases from J, with 18 bases between. The CDR3 consists of 15 residues. The CDR3 reads CASSLSPAEIIEQYF. As DNA, the CDR3 is TGTGCCAGCAGCTTGAGTCCAGCGGAGATAATTGAGCAGTACTTC.

The chain uses TRBV28 and TRBJ1-2; D is uncertain. Germline-derived CDR1 and CDR2 are MDHEN and SYDVKM. The CDR3 length is 13 residues. The V and J ends lost 5 bases and 3 bases respectively, with 10 bases between them. CDR3: CASSPGSYYGYTF. The CDR3, as DNA: TGTGCCAGCAGTCCGGGATCCTACTATGGCTACACCTTC.

This chain uses TRBV27 with TRBJ1-2; 7 nucleotides agree with TRBD1. Germline values: CDR1 MNHEY, CDR2 SMNVEV (reference sequence). Unmatched junction bases numbered 6, after V lost 3 bases and J lost 8 bases. The CDR3 consists of 13 residues. CDR3 DNA sequence: TGTGCCAGCAGTTTCGACAGGGCAAACGGCTACACCTTC. Residues: CASSFDRANGYTF.

This clone has only one observation. The chain is built from TRBV5-1 and TRBJ1-1; D not resolved. The length of the CDR3 is 15 residues. Trimming took off 4 bases at V and 3 bases at J, with 16 bases between the two ends. Germline V gene lookup returns CDR1 SGHRS and CDR2 YFSETQ. The CDR3 sequence is CASSPGTSWDTEAFF. The DNA of the CDR3 is TGCGCCAGCAGCCCTGGAACGAGTTGGGACACTGAAGCTTTCTTT.

V and J are TRBV21-1 and TRBJ1-5. TRBV21-1 has pseudogene status. The CDR3 is 15 residues long. The CDR3 protein is CASRPATGTYQPQHF. Here the CDR3 DNA reads TGTGCCAGCAGACCCGCTACGGGAACATATCAGCCCCAGCATTTT.